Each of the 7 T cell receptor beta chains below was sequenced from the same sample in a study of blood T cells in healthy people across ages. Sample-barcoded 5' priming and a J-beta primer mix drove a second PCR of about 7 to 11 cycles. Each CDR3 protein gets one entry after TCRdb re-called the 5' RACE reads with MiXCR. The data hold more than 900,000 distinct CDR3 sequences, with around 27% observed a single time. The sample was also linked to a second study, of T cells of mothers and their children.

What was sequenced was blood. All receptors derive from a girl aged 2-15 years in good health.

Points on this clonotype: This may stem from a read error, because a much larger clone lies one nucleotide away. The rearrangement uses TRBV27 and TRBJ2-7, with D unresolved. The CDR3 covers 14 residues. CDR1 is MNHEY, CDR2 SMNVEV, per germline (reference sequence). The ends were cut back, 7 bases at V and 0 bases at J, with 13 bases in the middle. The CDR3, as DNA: TGTGCCAGCAACGGGTTGGGCAACTCCTACGAGCAGTACTTC. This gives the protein CASNGLGNSYEQYF.

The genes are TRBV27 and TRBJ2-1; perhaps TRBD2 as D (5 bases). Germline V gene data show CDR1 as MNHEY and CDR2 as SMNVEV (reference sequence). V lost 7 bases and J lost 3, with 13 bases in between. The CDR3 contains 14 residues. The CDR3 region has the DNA TGTGCCAGCAAGGAGGCCCCTCACTACAATGAGCAGTTCTTC. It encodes CASKEAPHYNEQFF.

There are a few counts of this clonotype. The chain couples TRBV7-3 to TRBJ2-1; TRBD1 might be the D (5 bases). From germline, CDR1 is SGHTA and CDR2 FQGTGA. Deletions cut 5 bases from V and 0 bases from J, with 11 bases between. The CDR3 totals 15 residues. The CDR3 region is CASSHGAASYNEQFF. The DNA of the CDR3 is TGTGCCAGCAGCCATGGGGCAGCCTCCTACAATGAGCAGTTCTTC.

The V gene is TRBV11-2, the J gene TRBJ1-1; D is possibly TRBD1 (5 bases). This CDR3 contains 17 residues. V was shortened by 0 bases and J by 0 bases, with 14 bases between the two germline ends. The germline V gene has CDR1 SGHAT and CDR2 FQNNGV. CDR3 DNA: TGTGCCAGCAGCTTAGAGGTACCGGGGCTCATGAACACTGAAGCTTTCTTT. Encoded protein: CASSLEVPGLMNTEAFF.

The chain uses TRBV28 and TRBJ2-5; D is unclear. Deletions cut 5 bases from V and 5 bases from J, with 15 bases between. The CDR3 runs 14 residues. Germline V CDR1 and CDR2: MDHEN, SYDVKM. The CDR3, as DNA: TGTGCCAGCAGTCTCCCGACGGCCTGGGAGACCCAGTACTTC. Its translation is CASSLPTAWETQYF.

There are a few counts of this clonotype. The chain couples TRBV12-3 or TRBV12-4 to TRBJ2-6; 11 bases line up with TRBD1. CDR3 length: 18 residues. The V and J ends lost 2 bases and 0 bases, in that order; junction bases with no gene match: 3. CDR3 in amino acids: CASSLMGQGVSGANVLTF. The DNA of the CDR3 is TGTGCCAGCAGTTTAATGGGACAGGGGGTCTCTGGGGCCAACGTCCTGACTTTC.

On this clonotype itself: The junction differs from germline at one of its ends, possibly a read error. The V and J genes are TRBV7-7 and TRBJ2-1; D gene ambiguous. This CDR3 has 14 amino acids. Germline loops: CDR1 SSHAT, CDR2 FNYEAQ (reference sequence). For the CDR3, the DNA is TGTGCTAGCAGCTTAATGGGTACCAACAATGAGCAGTTCTTC. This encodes CASSLMGTNNEQFF.